This TCR beta chain was identified during a study of blood T cell repertoires in COVID-19. Study-level information: COVID-19 samples from acute and convalescent phases originated in the United States, Italy and Spain. In each case, the material was cDNA or gDNA derived from T cells, B-cell-depleted T cells, or PBMCs.

In the original analysis: Amplified reference gene primers provided the basis for estimating nucleated cell counts. This table comes from immunoSEQ multiplex PCR, and its TCRdb copy is limited to in-frame clones, with some not included. V and J calls plus clone size are reproduced from that table; the DNA served to infer D and trimming. The sample lists 100,000 or so clones, around 84% seen once, with about 3% in the top ten. The CDR3 is 16 residues long. Deletions cut 1 base from V and 3 bases from J, with 13 bases between. Germline V gives CDR1 MNHNS, CDR2 SASEGT. Specimen: peripheral blood. The J gene is TRBJ1-5, the V gene TRBV6-1, with D possibly being TRBD1 (5 bases). This sequence was found in a man aged 50 or older with active or convalescent COVID-19. The CDR3 DNA sequence: TGTGCCAGCAGTGAAGTAGTTCGACAGCCCAATCAGCCCCAGCATTTT. It specifies CASSEVVRQPNQPQHF.